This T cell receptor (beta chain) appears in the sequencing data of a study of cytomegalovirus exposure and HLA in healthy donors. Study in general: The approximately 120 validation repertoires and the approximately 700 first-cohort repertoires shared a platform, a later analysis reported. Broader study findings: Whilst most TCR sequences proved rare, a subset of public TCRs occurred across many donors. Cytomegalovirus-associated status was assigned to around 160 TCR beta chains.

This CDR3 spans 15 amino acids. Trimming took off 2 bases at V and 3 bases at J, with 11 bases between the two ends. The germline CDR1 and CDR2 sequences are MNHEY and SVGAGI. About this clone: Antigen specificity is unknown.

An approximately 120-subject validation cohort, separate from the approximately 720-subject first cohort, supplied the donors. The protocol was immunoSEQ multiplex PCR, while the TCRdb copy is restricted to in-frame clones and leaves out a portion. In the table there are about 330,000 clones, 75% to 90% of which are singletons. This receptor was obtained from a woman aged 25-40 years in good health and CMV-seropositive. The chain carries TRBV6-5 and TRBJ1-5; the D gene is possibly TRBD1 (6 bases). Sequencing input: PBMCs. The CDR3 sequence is CASSYSNRANQPQHF. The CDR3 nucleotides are TGTGCCAGCAGTTACAGCAACAGGGCCAATCAGCCCCAGCATTTT.